Below, one TCR beta chain is given with its context. The Seattle patients joined while their infection was active and were tracked longitudinally afterward. This sample stems from a study of blood T cell repertoires in COVID-19. Study background: Some COVID-19 samples were acute and others convalescent; all came from the United States, Italy and Spain. Sample material is recorded as cDNA or gDNA derived from T cells, B-cell-depleted T cells, or PBMCs.

Authors' processing steps: Amplification of reference gene primers provided the estimated nucleated cell counts. Generated by immunoSEQ multiplex PCR, the TCRdb table keeps only in-frame clones and is missing some. V, J and clone size were drawn from that table, and D and trimming were deduced from the DNA. The sample lists 150,000 or so clones; around nine tenths were seen once. V lost 6 bases and J lost 4, with 15 bases in between. The CDR3 has 14 residues. Per the germline V gene, CDR1 is MDHEN and CDR2 is SYDVKM. The source of this sequence is a woman between 65 and 79 years old with COVID-19, enrolled during active disease. The rearrangement links TRBV28 to TRBJ1-2; D remains ambiguous. Sequenced material: peripheral blood. The CDR3 loop reads CASSLMRSSYGYTF. In DNA, the CDR3 is TGTGCCAGCAGCCTAATGCGGAGCAGCTATGGCTACACCTTC.